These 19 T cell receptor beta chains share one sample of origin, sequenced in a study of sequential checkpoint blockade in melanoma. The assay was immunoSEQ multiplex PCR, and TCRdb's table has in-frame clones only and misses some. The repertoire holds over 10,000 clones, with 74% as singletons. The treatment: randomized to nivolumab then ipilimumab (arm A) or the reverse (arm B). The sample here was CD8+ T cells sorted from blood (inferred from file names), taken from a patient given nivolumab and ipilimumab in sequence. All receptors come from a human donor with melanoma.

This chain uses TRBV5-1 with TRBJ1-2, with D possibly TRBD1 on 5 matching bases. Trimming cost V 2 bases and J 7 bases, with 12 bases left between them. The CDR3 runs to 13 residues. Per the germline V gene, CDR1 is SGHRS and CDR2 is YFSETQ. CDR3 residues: CASSLIREAGYTF. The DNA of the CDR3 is TGCGCCAGCAGCTTAATCAGGGAGGCTGGCTACACCTTC.

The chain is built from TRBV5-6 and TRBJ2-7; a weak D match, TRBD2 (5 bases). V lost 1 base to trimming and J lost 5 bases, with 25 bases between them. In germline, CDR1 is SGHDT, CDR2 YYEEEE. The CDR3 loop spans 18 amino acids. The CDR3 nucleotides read TGTGCCAGCAGCTTGAGGCTGAGGGTCGCTGACTCATCAGACGAGCAGTACGTC. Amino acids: CASSLRLRVADSSDEQYV.

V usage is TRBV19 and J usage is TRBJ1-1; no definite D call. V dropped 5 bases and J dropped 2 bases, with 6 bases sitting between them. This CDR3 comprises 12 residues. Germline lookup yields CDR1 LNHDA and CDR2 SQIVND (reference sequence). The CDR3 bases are TGTGCCAGTAGTGTCGGTAACACTGAAGCTTTCTTT. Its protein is CASSVGNTEAFF.

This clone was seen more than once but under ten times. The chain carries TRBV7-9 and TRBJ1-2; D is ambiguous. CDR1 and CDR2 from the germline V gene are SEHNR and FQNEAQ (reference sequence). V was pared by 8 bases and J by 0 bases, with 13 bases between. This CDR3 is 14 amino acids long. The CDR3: CASAQTLSNYGYTF. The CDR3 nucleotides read TGTGCCAGCGCCCAGACTTTATCTAACTATGGCTACACCTTC.

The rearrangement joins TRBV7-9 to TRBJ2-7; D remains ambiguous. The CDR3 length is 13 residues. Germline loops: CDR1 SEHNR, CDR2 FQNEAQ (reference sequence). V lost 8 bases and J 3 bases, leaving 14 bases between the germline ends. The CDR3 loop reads CASLSDINYEQYF. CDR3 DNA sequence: TGTGCCAGCCTCAGTGACATAAACTACGAGCAGTACTTC.

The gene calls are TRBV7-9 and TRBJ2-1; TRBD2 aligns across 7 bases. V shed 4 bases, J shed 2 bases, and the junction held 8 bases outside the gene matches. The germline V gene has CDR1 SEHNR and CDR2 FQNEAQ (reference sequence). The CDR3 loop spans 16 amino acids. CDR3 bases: TGTGCCAGCAGCTCCCCTGGGGGGGGTCCCTACAATGAGCAGTTCTTC. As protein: CASSSPGGGPYNEQFF.

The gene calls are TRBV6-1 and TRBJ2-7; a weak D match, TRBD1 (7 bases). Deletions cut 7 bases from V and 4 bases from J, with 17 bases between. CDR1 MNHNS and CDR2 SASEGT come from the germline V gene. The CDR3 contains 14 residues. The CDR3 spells CASMNRGLRYEQYF. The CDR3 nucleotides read TGTGCCAGCATGAACAGGGGACTTCGTTACGAGCAGTACTTC.

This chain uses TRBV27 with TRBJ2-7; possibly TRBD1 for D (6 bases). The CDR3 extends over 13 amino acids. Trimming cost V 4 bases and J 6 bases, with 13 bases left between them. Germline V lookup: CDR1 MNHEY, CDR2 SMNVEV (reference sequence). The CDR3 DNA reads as TGTGCCAGCAGTTCCACGGGACATGGCGAGCAGTACGTC. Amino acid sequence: CASSSTGHGEQYV.

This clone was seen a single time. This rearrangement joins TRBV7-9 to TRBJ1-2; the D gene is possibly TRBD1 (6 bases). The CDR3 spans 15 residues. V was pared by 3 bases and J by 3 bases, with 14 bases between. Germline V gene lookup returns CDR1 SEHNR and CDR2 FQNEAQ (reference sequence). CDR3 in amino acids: CASSFLQGRDYGYTF. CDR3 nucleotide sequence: TGTGCCAGCAGCTTCCTACAGGGACGCGACTATGGCTACACCTTC.

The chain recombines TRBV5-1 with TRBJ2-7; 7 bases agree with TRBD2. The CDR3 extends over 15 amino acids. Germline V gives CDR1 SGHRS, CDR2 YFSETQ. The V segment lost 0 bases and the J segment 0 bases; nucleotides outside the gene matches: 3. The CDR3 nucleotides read TGCGCCAGCAGCTTGGGGGGGGGAGGCTCCTACGAGCAGTACTTC. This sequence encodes CASSLGGGGSYEQYF.

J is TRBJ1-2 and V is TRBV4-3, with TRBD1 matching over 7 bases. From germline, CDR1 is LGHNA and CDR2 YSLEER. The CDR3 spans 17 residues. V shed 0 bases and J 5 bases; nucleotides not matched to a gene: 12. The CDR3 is CASSQDVFGQAIYGYTF. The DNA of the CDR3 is TGCGCCAGCAGCCAAGATGTCTTTGGACAGGCGATTTATGGCTACACCTTC.

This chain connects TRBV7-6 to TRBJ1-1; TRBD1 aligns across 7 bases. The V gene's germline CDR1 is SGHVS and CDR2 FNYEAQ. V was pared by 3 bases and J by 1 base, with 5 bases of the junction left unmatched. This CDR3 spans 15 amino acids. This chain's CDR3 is CASSFPGTENTEAFF. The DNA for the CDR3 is TGTGCCAGCAGCTTTCCTGGGACAGAGAACACTGAAGCTTTCTTT.

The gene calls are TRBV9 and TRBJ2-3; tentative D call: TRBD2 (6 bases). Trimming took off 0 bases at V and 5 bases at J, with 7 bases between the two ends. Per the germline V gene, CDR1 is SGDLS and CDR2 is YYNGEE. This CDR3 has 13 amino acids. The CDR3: CASSVGGKDTQYF. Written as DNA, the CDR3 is TGTGCCAGCAGCGTAGGCGGGAAAGATACGCAGTATTTT.

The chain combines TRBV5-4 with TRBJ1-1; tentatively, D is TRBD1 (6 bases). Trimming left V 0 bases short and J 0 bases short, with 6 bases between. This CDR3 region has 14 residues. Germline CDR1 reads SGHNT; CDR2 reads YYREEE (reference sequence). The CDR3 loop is CASSLGQVNTEAFF. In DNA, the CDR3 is TGTGCCAGCAGCTTGGGACAGGTGAACACTGAAGCTTTCTTT.

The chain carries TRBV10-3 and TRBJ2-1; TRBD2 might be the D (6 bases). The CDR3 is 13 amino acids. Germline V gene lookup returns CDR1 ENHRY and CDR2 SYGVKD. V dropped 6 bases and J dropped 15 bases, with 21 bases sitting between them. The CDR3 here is CAISPLLADGRFF. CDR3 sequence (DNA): TGTGCCATCAGCCCTCTACTAGCAGACGGGCGGTTCTTC.

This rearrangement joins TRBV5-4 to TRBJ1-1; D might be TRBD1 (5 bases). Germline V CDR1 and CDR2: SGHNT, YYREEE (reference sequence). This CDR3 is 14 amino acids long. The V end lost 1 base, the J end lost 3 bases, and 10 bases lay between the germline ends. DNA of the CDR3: TGTGCCAGCAGCTTGAAGGGGCAGCACACTGAAGCTTTCTTT. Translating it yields CASSLKGQHTEAFF. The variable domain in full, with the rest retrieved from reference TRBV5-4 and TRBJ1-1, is ETGVTQSPTHLIKTRGQQVTLRCSSQSGHNTVSWYQQALGQGPQFIFQYYREEENGRGNFPPRFSGLQFPNYSSELNVNALELDDSALYLCASSLKGQHTEAFFGQGTRLTVV.

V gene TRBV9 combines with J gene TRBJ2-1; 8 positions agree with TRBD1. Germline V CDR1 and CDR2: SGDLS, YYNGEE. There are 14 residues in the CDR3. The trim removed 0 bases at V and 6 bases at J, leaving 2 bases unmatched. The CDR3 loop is CASSVGGTGNEQFF. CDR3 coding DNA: TGTGCCAGCAGCGTAGGGGGGACAGGCAATGAGCAGTTCTTC.

This CDR3 is CASRDRVNTEAFF. The CDR3 nucleotides read TGTGCCAGCCGGGACAGGGTGAACACTGAAGCTTTCTTT. The rearrangement joins TRBV2 to TRBJ1-1; 9 bases fit TRBD1. This CDR3 is 13 amino acids long. Germline assignment: CDR1 SNHLY and CDR2 FYNNEI. V dropped 8 bases and J dropped 0; count of bases not matched to a gene: 1.

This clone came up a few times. As DNA, the CDR3 is TGTGCCAGCAGCCTCGGGACTAGCGGAGCCTACGAGCAGTACTTC. This sequence encodes CASSLGTSGAYEQYF. The rearrangement joins TRBV6-5 to TRBJ2-7; 11 nucleotides match TRBD2. From germline, CDR1 is MNHEY and CDR2 SVGAGI. V was pared by 6 bases and J by 2 bases, with 6 bases of the junction left unmatched. The CDR3 extends over 15 amino acids.